These 5 T cell receptor beta chains were sequenced from one sample in a study of shared clonotypes between healthy human individuals. Method: immunoSEQ multiplex PCR; TCRdb's copy keeps in-frame clones and lacks some. The sample consists of fewer than 850,000 clones, 55% to 75% of them appearing once. Sequenced input: memory CD4+ T cells sorted from blood. Subset here: CD45RA-negative fraction. The receptors were sampled from a woman under 40 in good health.

This chain uses TRBV7-3 with TRBJ2-7, with D possibly being TRBD1 or TRBD2 (5 bases each). The CDR3 totals 12 residues. CDR1 SGHTA and CDR2 FQGTGA come from the germline V gene. V was cut by 2 bases and J by 9 bases, with 11 bases left in between. In nucleotides, the CDR3 is TGTGCCAGCAGCTTAGGTGGGGGTTTGCAGTACTTC. It yields the protein CASSLGGGLQYF. The entire variable domain, with the rest obtained from reference TRBV7-3 and TRBJ2-7, is as follows: GAGVSQTPSNKVTEKGKYVELRCDPISGHTALYWYRQSLGQGPEFLIYFQGTGAADDSGLPNDRFFAVRPEGSVSTLKIQRTERGDSAVYLCASSLGGGLQYFGPGTRLTVT.

The CDR3 DNA is TGTGCCAGCAGCCAAGCCGTGACAGGGAGGTCCTATGGCTACACCTTC. Translated, it gives CASSQAVTGRSYGYTF. The chain couples TRBV5-4 to TRBJ1-2, with TRBD1 identical over 7 bases. CDR1 and CDR2 (germline): SGHNT, YYREEE (reference sequence). The CDR3 runs to 16 residues. V lost 4 bases and J lost 4; bases outside the gene matches: 13. Based on the CDR3 plus reference TRBV5-4 and TRBJ1-2, the full variable domain is ETGVTQSPTHLIKTRGQQVTLRCSSQSGHNTVSWYQQALGQGPQFIFQYYREEENGRGNFPPRFSGLQFPNYSSELNVNALELDDSALYLCASSQAVTGRSYGYTFGSGTRLTVV.

The sample holds one count of this clone. The chain joins TRBV10-3 to TRBJ1-2, with D unresolved. Germline CDR1 is ENHRY and CDR2 is SYGVKD. V was shortened by 2 bases and J by 4 bases, with 8 bases between the two germline ends. The CDR3 is made up of 13 amino acids. As DNA, the CDR3 is TGTGCCATCAGTGAGGAAGAGGGCTATGGCTACACCTTC. Amino acids: CAISEEEGYGYTF.

This clone was picked up a small number of times. The chain combines TRBV5-1 with TRBJ2-7; D is uncertain. The germline CDR1 and CDR2 sequences are SGHRS and YFSETQ. The V end lost 1 base, the J end lost 3 bases, and 8 bases lay between the germline ends. The CDR3 is 13 residues long. The CDR3 region has the DNA TGCGCCAGCAGCTTGTCAGACGACTACGAGCAGTACTTC. Translating gives CASSLSDDYEQYF.

The chain links TRBV9 to TRBJ2-6, with a weak D call TRBD1 (6 bases). From germline, CDR1 is SGDLS and CDR2 YYNGEE. Trimming removed 0 bases from V and 2 bases from J, with 9 bases in between. This CDR3 is built from 16 residues. CDR3 coding DNA: TGTGCCAGCAGCGTAGGTGAGGGGGCTGGGGCCAACGTCCTGACTTTC. This encodes CASSVGEGAGANVLTF.